A selection of T cell receptor beta chains follows, all from one sample in a study of molecular identifiers for immune sequencing clone quantification. TCRdb independently ran MiXCR on the PCR reads; one entry per CDR3 protein. The sample lists over 90,000 distinct CDR3 sequences, around 37% occurring once. Sequencing input: naive CD8+ T cells from blood, with Jurkat cell RNA spiked in. These receptors were obtained from a human donor in good health. Some libraries in this study had Jurkat cell RNA spiked in. The CDR3 runs from the conserved cysteine through the conserved F or W. Each record gives: J gene, V gene, CDR3 protein.

TRBJ2-4 | TRBV4-3 | CASSPGLAGVAKNIQYF
TRBJ1-4 | TRBV7-6 | CASSLEAQGPPHF
TRBJ1-5 | TRBV7-2 | CASSLVSSNQPQHF
TRBJ1-4 | TRBV7-9 | CASSSRTAELFF
TRBJ2-2 | TRBV29-1 | CSVESQSTGELFF
TRBJ1-1 | TRBV18 | CASSPAISEGRGTEALF
TRBJ2-2 | TRBV11-3 | CASSRPSGRATGELLF
TRBJ1-5 | TRBV27 | CASSYRGGNQPQHF
TRBJ2-7 | TRBV9 | CASSRGTGSYEQYF
TRBJ2-2 | TRBV7-6 | CASSLDLAGGPDTGELFF
TRBJ2-7 | TRBV7-2 | CASSPRTSGTYEQYF
TRBJ2-5 | TRBV14 | CASSPLMGETQYF
TRBJ2-5 | TRBV29-1 | CSVEGQPLAETQYF
TRBJ1-6 | TRBV12-3/TRBV12-4 | CASSLPDRALHF
TRBJ2-7 | TRBV7-9 | CASSLWRDYEQYF
TRBJ2-3 | TRBV19 | CASSILTGGRDTQYF
TRBJ2-5 | TRBV5-6 | CASSFEWDQETQYF
TRBJ2-2 | TRBV12-3/TRBV12-4 | CASSFRGPNTGELFF
TRBJ2-4 | TRBV28 | CASSLTVASGTKNIQYF
TRBJ1-1 | TRBV29-1 | CSVPLGGRANTEAFF
TRBJ1-1 | TRBV7-9 | CASSLVGQTANTEAFF
TRBJ1-3 | TRBV5-6 | CASGPGSGNTIYF
TRBJ1-5 | TRBV7-2 | CASSLSTITPQHF
TRBJ2-5 | TRBV5-1 | CASSLSSVRWGQETQYF
TRBJ2-1 | TRBV6-6 | CASSYSGGDELFF